Listed here are 8 T cell receptor beta chains from one sample, sequenced in a study of T cells in narcolepsy. Libraries were prepared by immunoSEQ multiplex PCR; TCRdb keeps only in-frame clonotypes and omits some of them. The sample has some 23,000 clones, about 80% seen once. The sequenced material came from CD45RA- memory CD4+ T cells from PBMCs. The receptors derive from a human donor with narcolepsy.

The V gene is TRBV4-3, the J gene TRBJ2-2, with D perhaps TRBD2 (6 bases). Germline lookup yields CDR1 LGHNA and CDR2 YSLEER. The CDR3 length is 16 residues. Trimming cost V 0 bases and J 3 bases, with 11 bases left between them. In DNA, the CDR3 is TGCGCCAGCAGCCAAGAGTTGGGACTCTACACCGGGGAGCTGTTTTTT. Translating it yields CASSQELGLYTGELFF.

This clone was seen once. This chain connects TRBV7-6 to TRBJ1-1; the D is unclear. The CDR3 has 15 amino acids. Deletions cut 5 bases from V and 5 bases from J, with 18 bases between. The germline gives CDR1 SGHVS, CDR2 FNYEAQ. CDR3 in DNA: TGTGCCAGCAGCATCCTAGGAGGCTGGGAAACTGAAGCTTTCTTT. It codes for CASSILGGWETEAFF.

This clone was seen just once. The chain has TRBV29-1 and TRBJ1-1; D unresolved. The germline CDR1 and CDR2 sequences are SQVTM and ANQGSEA. The CDR3 extends over 11 amino acids. With 7 bases removed from V and 3 bases from J, the gap between germline ends came to 9 bases. CDR3 loop: CSGPRDTEAFF. The CDR3 DNA reads TGCAGCGGGCCGCGAGACACTGAAGCTTTCTTT.

The chain recombines TRBV5-1 with TRBJ2-5; 9 positions match TRBD2. This CDR3 region has 16 residues. V lost 0 bases and J lost 5; bases outside the gene matches: 8. Germline CDR1 and CDR2: SGHRS and YFSETQ. CDR3 in DNA: TGCGCCAGCAGCTTGGCATTGGGACTAGCTAAGGAGACCCAGTACTTC. As protein: CASSLALGLAKETQYF.

The V call is TRBV5-4, the J call TRBJ2-5; D ambiguous. The end of the DNA fits TRBJ2-7 better, so the J call may be wrong. Germline-derived CDR1 and CDR2 are SGHNT and YYREEE (reference sequence). This CDR3 comprises 10 residues. The CDR3 is CASRPYEQYF. DNA of the CDR3: TGTGCCAGCAGACCCTACGAGCAGTACTTC.

CDR3 bases: TGTGCCAGCAGTTACTTGGGACTAGCAAACGAGCAGTACTTC. Translating it yields CASSYLGLANEQYF. This sequence joins TRBV6-5 and TRBJ2-7, with 9 bases fitting TRBD2. From germline, CDR1 is MNHEY and CDR2 SVGAGI. The CDR3 runs to 14 residues. Trimming took 1 base from V and 5 from J; bases not matched to a gene: 3.

The CDR3 loop is CASSPDRYEQYF. DNA for the CDR3: TGTGCCAGCAGCCCGGACAGATACGAGCAGTACTTC. The V gene is TRBV7-2, the J gene TRBJ2-7; weak D call: TRBD1 (6 bases). There are 12 residues in the CDR3. V was cut by 5 bases and J by 4 bases, with 9 bases left in between. Germline V CDR1 and CDR2: SGHTA, FQGNSA.

The chain combines TRBV19 with TRBJ1-4; D gene unclear. Germline CDR1 reads LNHDA; CDR2 reads SQIVND (reference sequence). CDR3 length: 16 amino acids. The V and J ends lost 3 bases and 0 bases respectively, with 11 bases between them. Here the CDR3 reads CASSIGNLPTNEKLFF. DNA of the CDR3: TGTGCCAGTAGTATTGGGAACCTCCCAACTAATGAAAAACTGTTTTTT.